These 16 T cell receptor beta chains came from one sample sequenced in a study of cytomegalovirus exposure and HLA in healthy donors. TCRdb's table, derived via immunoSEQ multiplex PCR, lists solely in-frame clones and lacks some. Here the sample spans 250,000 to 300,000 clones, around 90% being singletons. Sequenced: PBMCs. The receptor set was obtained from a woman aged 18-35 years in good health and CMV-seronegative.

The rearrangement joins TRBV19 to TRBJ2-7; no clear D. With 3 bases removed from V and 2 bases from J, the gap between germline ends came to 8 bases. The CDR3 has 13 amino acids. Germline V CDR1 and CDR2: LNHDA, SQIVND (reference sequence). CDR3 sequence: CASSIGGAYEQYF. The CDR3 DNA sequence: TGTGCCAGTAGTATCGGCGGAGCCTACGAGCAGTACTTC.

The rearrangement uses TRBV6-6 and TRBJ2-1; 8 nucleotides align to TRBD1. V trimming: 5 bases; J trimming: 6 bases; junction bases outside the gene matches: 9. Per germline, CDR1 MNHNY and CDR2 SVGAGI (reference sequence). This CDR3 has 15 residues. The chain's CDR3 is CASSLDRGMINEQFF. CDR3 sequence (DNA): TGTGCCAGCAGTCTCGACAGGGGAATGATCAATGAGCAGTTCTTC.

The V call is TRBV7-9, the J call TRBJ1-3; D is undetermined. The germline CDR1 and CDR2 sequences are SEHNR and FQNEAQ (reference sequence). Trimming took off 6 bases at V and 0 bases at J, with 12 bases between the two ends. The CDR3 is 15 amino acids. The CDR3 loop is CASRPNIRSGNTIYF. The CDR3 DNA reads TGTGCCAGCAGGCCTAATATCCGCTCTGGAAACACCATATATTTT. The whole variable domain, filled in from reference TRBV7-9 and TRBJ1-3, reads DTGVSQNPRHKITKRGQNVTFRCDPISEHNRLYWYRQTLGQGPEFLTYFQNEAQLEKSRLLSDRFSAERPKGSFSTLEIQRTEQGDSAMYLCASRPNIRSGNTIYFGEGSWLTVV.

This clone was observed a handful of times. This chain connects TRBV10-2 to TRBJ1-4; possible D gene TRBD1, 5 bases. Germline V gives CDR1 WSHSY, CDR2 SAAADI. The CDR3 length is 12 residues. The germline V and J ends were trimmed by 6 bases and 7 bases, with 9 bases remaining between them. CDR3: CASSGRGEKLFF. The CDR3 nucleotides are TGCGCCAGCAGCGGAAGGGGTGAAAAACTGTTTTTT.

The rearrangement uses TRBV7-2 and TRBJ2-3; 15 bases are shared with TRBD2. From germline, CDR1 is SGHTA and CDR2 FQGNSA. The CDR3 runs 15 residues. V dropped 3 bases and J dropped 5; count of bases not matched to a gene: 0. DNA of the CDR3: TGTGCCAGCAGCTTGGGACTAGCGGGGGGAGATACGCAGTATTTT. Its protein product is CASSLGLAGGDTQYF.

The V gene is TRBV28, the J gene TRBJ2-1; 8 bases fit TRBD1. Germline V CDR1 and CDR2: MDHEN, SYDVKM. This CDR3 contains 15 residues. The ends lost 5 bases at V and 3 bases at J; junction bases unmatched: 6. CDR3 residues: CASSVRTGIYNEQFF. In nucleotides, the CDR3 is TGTGCCAGCAGTGTAAGGACAGGGATCTACAATGAGCAGTTCTTC.

This chain links TRBV11-2 with TRBJ2-1, with D tentatively TRBD2 (6 bases). Per germline, CDR1 SGHAT and CDR2 FQNNGV. Trimming removed 0 bases at V and 0 bases at J, with 12 bases between. This CDR3 comprises 17 residues. The CDR3 sequence: CASSLDLAGLSYNEQFF. The CDR3 coding sequence is TGTGCCAGCAGCTTAGATCTGGCGGGGCTCTCCTACAATGAGCAGTTCTTC.

The J gene is TRBJ1-6, the V gene TRBV9, with D possibly TRBD1 on 5 matching bases. V lost 7 bases and J lost 0, with 17 bases in between. The V gene's germline CDR1 is SGDLS and CDR2 YYNGEE. The CDR3 runs to 17 residues. The CDR3 loop reads CASGLGDSSSYNSPLHF. CDR3 coding DNA: TGTGCCAGCGGATTAGGGGATTCGAGCTCCTATAATTCACCCCTCCACTTT.

This clone was counted a single time. The V gene is TRBV6-4, the J gene TRBJ1-4; TRBD1 matches 7 bases. The J segment lost 6 bases and the V segment lost 4 bases, leaving 8 bases of the junction unmatched. Germline CDR1 reads MRHNA; CDR2 reads SNTAGT. This CDR3 contains 15 residues. CDR3 residues: CASSALGTVDEKLFF. CDR3 DNA: TGTGCCAGCAGTGCTTTGGGGACAGTGGATGAAAAACTGTTTTTT.

The chain combines TRBV28 with TRBJ2-1, with D uncertain. Germline CDR1 MDHEN, CDR2 SYDVKM. CDR3 length: 12 amino acids. Trimming stripped 2 bases from V and 9 bases from J, with 8 bases between. CDR3 coding DNA: TGTGCCAGCAGTTTACAATTGAGTGAGCAGTTCTTC. This sequence encodes CASSLQLSEQFF.

This CDR3 is CASSLQSPEDYGYTF. The CDR3 DNA reads TGCGCCAGCAGCTTGCAGTCTCCGGAGGACTATGGCTACACCTTC. The chain couples TRBV5-1 to TRBJ1-2; no clear D. The CDR3 totals 15 residues. Trimming took 1 base from V and 3 from J, leaving 13 bases between them. Germline V gives CDR1 SGHRS, CDR2 YFSETQ.

The chain uses TRBV28 and TRBJ2-7; D is unresolved. The CDR3 covers 12 residues. The germline gives CDR1 MDHEN, CDR2 SYDVKM. V lost 6 bases and J lost 6, with 12 bases in between. DNA of the CDR3: TGTGCCAGCAGCCCTCCACCGGGCGAGCAGTACTTC. Amino acids: CASSPPPGEQYF.

This sequence joins TRBV5-6 and TRBJ1-1, with a tentative D call TRBD1 (6 bases). CDR3 length: 14 residues. Trimming removed 0 bases at V and 2 bases at J, with 8 bases between. Germline CDR1 and CDR2: SGHDT and YYEEEE. CDR3 sequence reads: CASSLEGGNTEAFF. CDR3 DNA sequence: TGTGCCAGCAGCTTGGAAGGGGGAAACACTGAAGCTTTCTTT. The entire variable domain, with the rest obtained from reference TRBV5-6 and TRBJ1-1, is as follows: DAGVTQSPTHLIKTRGQQVTLRCSPKSGHDTVSWYQQALGQGPQFIFQYYEEEERQRGNFPDRFSGHQFPNYSSELNVNALLLGDSALYLCASSLEGGNTEAFFGQGTRLTVV.

The chain uses TRBV28 and TRBJ1-1, with D possibly TRBD1 on 5 matching bases. Trimming left V 3 bases short and J 11 bases short, with 16 bases between. The CDR3 loop spans 13 amino acids. Germline loops: CDR1 MDHEN, CDR2 SYDVKM. The DNA of the CDR3 is TGTGCCAGCAGTTTGCGGGGGGGAAGTGACGCTTTCTTT. As protein: CASSLRGGSDAFF.

The chain couples TRBV2 to TRBJ1-5; 8 positions agree with TRBD1. The CDR3 totals 15 residues. The trim removed 6 bases at V and 10 bases at J, leaving 14 bases unmatched. Germline-derived CDR1 and CDR2 are SNHLY and FYNNEI. CDR3 nucleotide sequence: TGTGCCAGCAGCGGAGCCCGACAGGGGAGAGAACCCCAGCATTTT. Its protein is CASSGARQGREPQHF.

In this sample, this clone turned up once. This chain connects TRBV11-2 to TRBJ2-3; D remains ambiguous. With 6 bases removed from V and 0 bases from J, the gap between germline ends came to 7 bases. The V gene's germline CDR1 is SGHAT and CDR2 FQNNGV. This CDR3 is 13 amino acids long. Written as DNA, the CDR3 is TGTGCCAGCAGTGTAGTCAGCACAGATACGCAGTATTTT. Protein product: CASSVVSTDTQYF.